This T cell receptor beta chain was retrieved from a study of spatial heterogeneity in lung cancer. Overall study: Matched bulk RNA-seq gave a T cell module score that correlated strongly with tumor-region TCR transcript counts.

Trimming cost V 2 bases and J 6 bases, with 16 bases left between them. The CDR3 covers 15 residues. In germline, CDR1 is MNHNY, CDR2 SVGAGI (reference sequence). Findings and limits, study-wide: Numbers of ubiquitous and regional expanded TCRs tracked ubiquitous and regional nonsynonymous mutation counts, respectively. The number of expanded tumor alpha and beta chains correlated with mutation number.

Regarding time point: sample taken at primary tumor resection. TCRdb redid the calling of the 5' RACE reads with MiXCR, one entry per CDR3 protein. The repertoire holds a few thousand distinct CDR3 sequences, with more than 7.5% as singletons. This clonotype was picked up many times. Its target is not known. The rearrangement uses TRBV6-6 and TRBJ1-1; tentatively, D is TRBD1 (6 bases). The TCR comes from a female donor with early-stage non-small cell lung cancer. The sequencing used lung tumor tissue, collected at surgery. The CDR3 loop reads CASSYRTHRAPEAFF. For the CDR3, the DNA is TGTGCCAGCAGTTACCGGACGCACAGGGCCCCTGAAGCTTTCTTT.